These 18 T cell receptor beta chains were all obtained from the same sample, sequenced in a study of T cell repertoires in aging, cancer and after chemotherapy. Peripheral blood genomic DNA, not sorted cells or RNA, was the template. Rearranged V-D-J TRB sequences were amplified with a mixed TRB-A/B primer pool. TCRdb reprocessed the multiplex PCR reads with MiXCR, giving one entry per CDR3 protein. The table shows some 4,500 distinct CDR3 sequences, with more than 25% occurring only once. The specimen was blood. The receptors were sampled from a human donor with a blood cancer.

This clonotype is labeled as medium-sized (0.01 to 0.1%). The chain carries TRBV30 and TRBJ2-1; D gene uncertain. V was clipped by 0 bases and J by 4 bases, with 4 bases between them. There are 12 residues in the CDR3. Germline assignment: CDR1 GTSNPN and CDR2 SVGIG (reference sequence). CDR3 amino acids: CAWSVQYNEQFF. DNA for the CDR3: TGTGCCTGGAGTGTACAGTACAATGAGCAGTTCTTC.

Regarding this clonotype: The germline gene is not matched at one end of the junction; a read error may be the cause. The chain combines TRBV5-6 with TRBJ1-3; no clear D. The CDR3 consists of 15 residues. In germline, CDR1 is SGHDT, CDR2 YYEEEE. The CDR3 region is CASSGIKDSGNSIYF. CDR3 nucleotide sequence: TGTGCCAGCAGCGGGATCAAGGACTCTGGAAACAGCATATATTTT.

V gene TRBV4-2 combines with J gene TRBJ2-3; 11 bases align to TRBD2. The CDR3 runs to 16 residues. V lost 3 bases to trimming and J lost 3 bases; unmatched junction nucleotides: 5. Germline CDR1 and CDR2: LGHNA and YNFKEQ. The CDR3 DNA reads as TGTGCCAGCAGCCAGACTCTAGCGGGAGGTACAGATACGCAGTATTTT. It is translated as CASSQTLAGGTDTQYF.

This clonotype was recorded a few times. This chain links TRBV10-3 with TRBJ1-5; no definite D call. V shed 2 bases and J shed 0 bases, with 2 bases lying between them. Per the germline V gene, CDR1 is ENHRY and CDR2 is SYGVKD. The CDR3 covers 13 residues. The CDR3 region has the DNA TGTGCCATCAGTGAGAGTAGCAATCAGCCCCAGCATTTT. It specifies CAISESSNQPQHF.

The J gene is TRBJ2-7, the V gene TRBV27, with unresolved D. Trimming took off 5 bases at V and 2 bases at J, with 13 bases between the two ends. From germline, CDR1 is MNHEY and CDR2 SMNVEV (reference sequence). The CDR3 contains 14 residues. In DNA form, the CDR3 reads TGTGCCAGCAGTCCCGATCGTGGGGCCTACGAGCAGTACTTC. Translation gives CASSPDRGAYEQYF.

This clonotype is medium-sized in the sample. CDR3 amino acids: CASSYSTGGQETQYF. The CDR3 nucleotides read TGTGCCAGCAGTTACTCAACAGGGGGGCAAGAGACCCAGTACTTC. The V call is TRBV6-6, the J call TRBJ2-5; TRBD1 matches 8 bases. The germline V gene has CDR1 MNHNY and CDR2 SVGAGI (reference sequence). Germline trimming cut 0 bases from V and 2 bases from J; bases unmatched to any gene: 2. The CDR3 is 15 amino acids.

This clonotype occurred a few times. The V call is TRBV19, the J call TRBJ2-7; 10 nucleotides match TRBD2. V lost 9 bases, J lost 8 bases, and 19 bases stayed unmatched. From germline, CDR1 is LNHDA and CDR2 SQIVND (reference sequence). CDR3 size: 16 residues. The CDR3 DNA reads as TGTGCCAGCAGCCAAGGGAAAGCGGGAGGGCCATCTAAGCAGTACTTC. The encoded protein is CASSQGKAGGPSKQYF.

This chain uses TRBV20-1 with TRBJ2-1; the match to TRBD2 covers 8 bases. The CDR3 is made up of 13 amino acids. The trim removed 3 bases at V and 6 bases at J, leaving 4 bases unmatched. Germline CDR1 reads DFQATT; CDR2 reads SNEGSKA (reference sequence). The CDR3 DNA sequence: TGCAGTGCTAGGGCCGGGAGGGGCAATGAGCAGTTCTTC. It encodes CSARAGRGNEQFF.

For this clonotype: A much larger clonotype is one base distant, so this may be a read error. This sequence joins TRBV19 and TRBJ2-3; TRBD1 aligns across 9 bases. The V gene end was trimmed by 6 bases and the J gene end by 5 bases; junction bases not matched to a gene: 9. This CDR3 spans 15 amino acids. Per germline, CDR1 LNHDA and CDR2 SQIVND (reference sequence). This CDR3 reads CASSRRDRDGDTQYF. CDR3 DNA: TGTGCCAGTAGCCGCCGGGACAGGGATGGAGATACGCAGTATTTT. The variable domain in full, with the rest retrieved from reference TRBV19 and TRBJ2-3, is DGGITQSPKYLFRKEGQNVTLSCEQNLNHDAMYWYRQDPGQGLRLIYYSQIVNDFQKGDIAEGYSVSREKKESFPLTVTSAQKNPTAFYLCASSRRDRDGDTQYFGPGTRLTVL.

V gene TRBV30 combines with J gene TRBJ2-7, with TRBD1 identical over 7 bases. V shed 5 bases, J shed 0 bases, and the junction held 4 bases outside the gene matches. The CDR3 contains 13 residues. In germline, CDR1 is GTSNPN, CDR2 SVGIG (reference sequence). CDR3 in amino acids: CAWGRGISYEQYF. The CDR3 DNA sequence: TGTGCCTGGGGCAGGGGGATCTCCTACGAGCAGTACTTC.

The V call is TRBV7-9, the J call TRBJ2-2; TRBD1 or TRBD2 may be the D gene (5 bases each). Germline lookup yields CDR1 SEHNR and CDR2 FQNEAQ (reference sequence). This CDR3 is built from 18 residues. V lost 2 bases to trimming and J lost 5 bases, with 21 bases between them. CDR3 residues: CASSLLSWLGGKTGELFF. The CDR3 nucleotides are TGTGCCAGCAGCTTACTTTCCTGGCTTGGGGGAAAAACCGGGGAGCTGTTTTTT.

This rearrangement joins TRBV11-3 to TRBJ2-5, with D perhaps assigned TRBD1 or TRBD2 (5 bases each). The CDR3 length is 13 residues. Trimming shortened V by 5 bases and J by 5 bases, and 12 bases separated the two germline ends. In germline, CDR1 is SGHNT, CDR2 YENEEA. The CDR3 nucleotides read TGTGCCAGCAGCGGGACCCATCGGGAGACCCAGTACTTC. Amino acid sequence: CASSGTHRETQYF.

This clonotype came up a few times. The chain is built from TRBV6-1 and TRBJ1-1; D remains unclear. V shed 6 bases and J shed 8 bases, with 19 bases lying between them. There are 14 residues in the CDR3. Germline-derived CDR1 and CDR2 are MNHNS and SASEGT. The DNA of the CDR3 is TGTGCCAGCAGGCAGGCAGCGGGAGACTTAGAAGCTTTCTTT. This encodes CASRQAAGDLEAFF.

The genes are TRBV6-5 and TRBJ2-7; 8 bases line up with TRBD2. The CDR3 has 14 amino acids. The trim removed 5 bases at V and 1 base at J, leaving 4 bases unmatched. CDR1 and CDR2 (germline): MNHEY, SVGAGI. The CDR3 coding sequence is TGTGCCAGCAGTCCGGTAGCGGGATCCTACGAGCAGTACTTC. It yields the protein CASSPVAGSYEQYF.

This clonotype has a handful of counts. Here the CDR3 DNA reads TGTGCCTGGAGTGTAGGACAGGGGGTGAACTCACCCCTCCACTTT. Protein product: CAWSVGQGVNSPLHF. This chain links TRBV30 with TRBJ1-6, with 10 bases matching TRBD1. V shed 0 bases, J shed 10 bases, and the junction held 6 bases outside the gene matches. The germline V gene encodes CDR1 GTSNPN and CDR2 SVGIG (reference sequence). The CDR3 runs 15 residues.

The gene calls are TRBV14 and TRBJ2-1; maybe TRBD2 (5 bases). The CDR3 has 17 amino acids. Trimming took 0 bases from V and 0 from J, leaving 12 bases between them. Germline CDR1 reads SGHDN; CDR2 reads FVKESK. CDR3: CASSQEGGPSSYNEQFF. In DNA, the CDR3 is TGTGCCAGCAGCCAAGAGGGCGGGCCTAGCTCCTACAATGAGCAGTTCTTC.

J is TRBJ2-7 and V is TRBV14; D is unclear. This CDR3 contains 14 residues. Trimming left V 1 base short and J 3 bases short, with 10 bases between. Germline CDR1 is SGHDN and CDR2 is FVKESK. The CDR3 sequence is CASSQVTKYYEQYF. The CDR3 nucleotides are TGTGCCAGCAGCCAAGTGACCAAGTACTACGAGCAGTACTTC. The full variable domain, in which reference TRBV14 and TRBJ2-7 provide the parts outside the CDR3, is EAGVTQFPSHSVIEKGQTVTLRCDPISGHDNLYWYRRVMGKEIKFLLHFVKESKQDESGMPNNRFLAERTGGTYSTLKVQPAELEDSGVYFCASSQVTKYYEQYFGPGTRLTVT.

The V and J genes are TRBV19 and TRBJ2-1, with 9 positions matching TRBD2. The CDR3 covers 15 residues. Germline V gene data show CDR1 as LNHDA and CDR2 as SQIVND (reference sequence). Trimming cost V 9 bases and J 6 bases; bases outside gene matches: 12. The CDR3 DNA is TGTGCCAGCAGCGCGTCTAGCGGGACGAGCAATGAGCAGTTCTTC. Protein: CASSASSGTSNEQFF.